These T cell receptor beta chains were read from a single sample in a study of OX40 agonist ivuxolimab in advanced cancers. Libraries were prepared by immunoSEQ multiplex PCR; TCRdb keeps only in-frame clonotypes and omits some of them. The sample comprises some 80,000 clones, around nine tenths of which are singletons, and roughly 0.65% rests with the top ten. Sequenced material: CD4+ or CD8+ T cells sorted from blood, taken in a trial of the OX40 agonist ivuxolimab. The receptors stem from an adult with an advanced solid tumor such as melanoma, head and neck, liver or kidney cancer. CDR3s include the opening cysteine and the closing phenylalanine or tryptophan. The order of the fields is CDR3 protein, CDR3 DNA, J gene, D gene, V gene, clone size. D genes are given only for firm matches. Clone sizes are given selectively: once, few, many, or a class where the clone is expanded.

CASSLSTGGKTEAFF	TGTGCCAGCAGCTTATCTACAGGGGGCAAAACTGAAGCTTTCTTT	TRBJ1-1	TRBD1	TRBV11-2	-
CASSTPGTYNEQFF	TGCGCCAGCAGCACCCCCGGGACCTACAATGAGCAGTTCTTC	TRBJ2-1	-	TRBV5-1	-
CASSIGGQTQETQYF	TGTGCCAGTAGTATAGGAGGACAAACGCAAGAGACCCAGTACTTC	TRBJ2-5	-	TRBV19	-
CAIGGGMNTEAFF	TGTGCCATAGGCGGGGGGATGAACACTGAAGCTTTCTTT	TRBJ1-1	-	TRBV6-5	-
CSVERALLIAKNIQYF	TGCAGCGTTGAACGGGCCCTTTTGATAGCCAAAAACATTCAGTACTTC	TRBJ2-4	-	TRBV29-1	-
CSVAPGAGPPYEQYF	TGCAGCGTTGCCCCCGGGGCAGGCCCTCCCTACGAGCAGTACTTC	TRBJ2-7	-	TRBV29-1	-
CASSGTGGLYGYTF	TGTGCCAGCTCCGGGACAGGGGGACTCTATGGCTACACCTTC	TRBJ1-2	TRBD1	TRBV6-4	-
CASSLMGLAGVEEQFF	TGTGCCAGCAGCTTAATGGGACTAGCGGGAGTTGAGGAGCAGTTCTTC	TRBJ2-1	TRBD2	TRBV7-3	-
CASSVSYNEQFF	TGTGCCAGTTCGGTCTCCTACAATGAGCAGTTCTTC	TRBJ2-1	-	TRBV19	-
CASSGGSSGLASTDTQYF	TGTGCCAGCAGCGGAGGGTCTAGCGGGCTTGCTAGCACAGATACGCAGTATTTT	TRBJ2-3	-	TRBV21-1	-
CASSFLRGLEQYF	TGTGCCAGCAGTTTCTTGCGGGGGCTCGAGCAGTACTTC	TRBJ2-7	-	TRBV27	-
CAWRGQGGAGGYTF	TGTGCCTGGCGGGGGCAGGGGGGGGCCGGTGGCTACACCTTC	TRBJ1-2	TRBD1	TRBV30	-
CASPRRGDPSTDTQYF	TGTGCCAGCCCACGGAGGGGGGACCCTAGCACAGATACGCAGTATTTT	TRBJ2-3	-	TRBV4-2	-
CASSSISDEQYF	TGTGCCAGCAGCTCTATTAGCGACGAGCAGTACTTC	TRBJ2-7	-	TRBV7-9	-
CASSQVMPGPIQPQHF	TGTGCCAGCAGCCAAGTCATGCCTGGCCCGATCCAGCCCCAGCATTTT	TRBJ1-5	-	TRBV4-2	-
CASRNGQGPYQKLFF	TGTGCCAGCAGGAATGGACAGGGCCCGTATCAAAAACTGTTTTTT	TRBJ1-4	TRBD1	TRBV6-5	-
CASSYATGVNTEAFF	TGTGCCAGCAGTTACGCGACAGGGGTGAACACTGAAGCTTTCTTT	TRBJ1-1	TRBD1	TRBV6-5	-
CASSLVTVNGYTF	TGTGCCAGCAGCTTGGTCACGGTGAATGGCTACACCTTC	TRBJ1-2	-	TRBV5-4	-
CASSHNRETQYF	TGTGCCAGCAGCCACAATAGAGAGACCCAGTACTTC	TRBJ2-5	-	TRBV14	-
CASSIGAGGFHFSGNQPQHF	TGTGCCAGTAGTATAGGTGCAGGGGGCTTTCATTTTAGCGGCAATCAGCCCCAGCATTTT	TRBJ1-5	TRBD1	TRBV19	-
CASSLVMGVSEKLFF	TGCGCCAGCAGCTTGGTTATGGGCGTGTCGGAAAAACTGTTTTTT	TRBJ1-4	-	TRBV5-1	-
CASSAAAGGWYGYTF	TGTGCCAGCAGTGCAGCAGCAGGGGGGTGGTATGGCTACACCTTC	TRBJ1-2	TRBD1	TRBV6-4	few
CAWSGGLTYEQYF	TGTGCCTGGAGTGGGGGGCTTACCTACGAGCAGTACTTC	TRBJ2-7	-	TRBV30	-
CASSNTQGAQDIQYF	TGTGCCAGCAGTAATACACAGGGGGCGCAGGACATTCAGTACTTC	TRBJ2-4	TRBD1	TRBV6-5	-
CASSKLAANEQFF	TGTGCCAGCAGTAAACTAGCGGCCAATGAGCAGTTCTTC	TRBJ2-1	TRBD2	TRBV25-1	-
CASSLRSGGAGETQYF	TGCGCCAGCAGCTTGAGGAGCGGGGGGGCAGGGGAGACCCAGTACTTC	TRBJ2-5	TRBD2	TRBV5-1	-
CASSLGQASNQPQHF	TGTGCCAGCAGCTTGGGACAGGCGAGCAATCAGCCCCAGCATTTT	TRBJ1-5	TRBD1	TRBV11-2	-
CASREKHQPQHF	TGTGCCAGTAGAGAGAAACATCAGCCCCAGCATTTT	TRBJ1-5	-	TRBV19	-
CASSLTSGENEQFF	TGCGCCAGCAGCTTGACTAGCGGGGAGAATGAGCAGTTCTTC	TRBJ2-1	TRBD2	TRBV5-1	once
CASVDRVVSGNTIYF	TGTGCCAGCGTGGACAGGGTGGTATCTGGAAACACCATATATTTT	TRBJ1-3	TRBD1	TRBV6-1	-
CASSYGQGRNEQFF	TGTGCCAGCAGTTACGGGCAGGGGAGGAATGAGCAGTTCTTC	TRBJ2-1	-	TRBV6-6	-
CASSFTYNSPLHF	TGTGCCAGCAGCTTTACCTATAATTCACCCCTCCACTTT	TRBJ1-6	-	TRBV7-3	-
CASSYSVAGVDEQFF	TGTGCCAGCAGTTACTCGGTAGCGGGAGTCGATGAGCAGTTCTTC	TRBJ2-1	TRBD2	TRBV6-5	-
CASSLDQGAGTQYF	TGTGCCAGCAGCTTAGATCAAGGAGCGGGGACGCAGTATTTT	TRBJ2-3	TRBD2	TRBV7-2	once
CAWSLLAGGRDTQYF	TGTGCCTGGAGTTTACTAGCGGGAGGGAGAGATACGCAGTATTTT	TRBJ2-3	TRBD2	TRBV30	-
CASRAYGRTGEETQYF	TGTGCCAGCAGGGCTTATGGGCGGACCGGAGAAGAGACCCAGTACTTC	TRBJ2-5	-	TRBV7-2	-
CAWSTGSSYEQYF	TGTGCCTGGAGTACAGGGAGCTCCTACGAGCAGTACTTC	TRBJ2-7	-	TRBV30	once
CASSLGPGEDTQYF	TGTGCCAGCAGCTTGGGCCCAGGGGAAGATACGCAGTATTTT	TRBJ2-3	-	TRBV5-4	once
CASKYNSGNTIYF	TGTGCCAGCAAGTATAACTCTGGAAACACCATATATTTT	TRBJ1-3	-	TRBV6-1	-
CASSLGQGANEKLFF	TGCGCCAGCAGCTTGGGACAGGGGGCTAATGAAAAACTGTTTTTT	TRBJ1-4	TRBD1	TRBV5-1	-
CAWATGGNQPQHF	TGTGCCTGGGCAACAGGGGGGAATCAGCCCCAGCATTTT	TRBJ1-5	TRBD1	TRBV30	-
CASQRGETGRIMNTEAFF	TGTGCCAGCCAAAGGGGCGAAACAGGGCGGATCATGAACACTGAAGCTTTCTTT	TRBJ1-1	-	TRBV21-1	-
CATGLNSPLHF	TGTGCCACGGGCCTTAATTCACCCCTCCACTTT	TRBJ1-6	-	TRBV19	-
CASSRTRGDVLTF	TGTGCCAGCTCACGTACTCGCGGGGACGTCCTGACTTTC	TRBJ2-6	-	TRBV27	-
CASSLNIRDRRNF	TGTGCCAGCAGCTTAAACATCCGGGACAGGAGAAATTTT	TRBJ2-3	TRBD1	TRBV7-9	-
CASSLVESTDTQYF	TGTGCCAGCAGCTTGGTCGAAAGCACAGATACGCAGTATTTT	TRBJ2-3	-	TRBV5-5	-
CAWSANDGARAFF	TGTGCCTGGAGTGCCAACGACGGGGCTCGAGCTTTCTTT	TRBJ1-1	-	TRBV30	-